The clone carrying this T cell receptor (beta chain) was picked up many times. Its matching antigen is unknown. This sample is drawn from a study of response to subunit inactivated influenza vaccine. Study-wide results and caveats: Authors suggested few new T cells are recruited by each seasonal influenza vaccination.

TCRdb passed the RT-PCR reads through MiXCR, listing each CDR3 protein once. The profile shows around 500,000 distinct CDR3 sequences, 11% of them singletons. This receptor was obtained from a man aged 45-65 years who received an inactivated influenza vaccine. The source was PBMCs from blood, collected more than 35 days after vaccination.

The CDR3 reads CSANSGGHISTDTQYF. DNA of the CDR3: TGCAGTGCTAACAGCGGGGGGCACATCAGCACAGATACGCAGTATTTT. This rearrangement joins TRBV20-1 to TRBJ2-3, with TRBD2 matching 9 bases. The CDR3 loop spans 16 amino acids. The ends lost 4 bases at V and 0 bases at J; junction bases unmatched: 8. Germline V gives CDR1 DFQATT, CDR2 SNEGSKA (reference sequence).